The present T cell receptor (beta chain) was sequenced within a study of T cell responses to AZD1222 COVID-19 vaccine. Study outcomes and limitations: Distributed over spike, vaccine-associated CD4 TCRs predominated at 160-218 and 743-854. Spike-specific TCR breadth and depth were elevated following two AZD1222 doses. In a largely white British group with more females than males, clonal diversity was possibly underestimated.

Details on this clone: The antigen remains unidentified.

Trimming removed 2 bases at V and 7 bases at J, with 21 bases between. Per the germline V gene, CDR1 is GTSNPN and CDR2 is SVGIG (reference sequence). CDR3 length equals 16 residues. Here immunoSEQ multiplex PCR was the method, and the copy in TCRdb shows in-frame clones only, minus some. The data contain about 160,000 clones, around 94% of them seen just once; the ten biggest clones take up roughly 4.6%. The TCR comes from an adult who received the AZD1222 COVID-19 vaccine. This sample comprised peripheral blood, obtained 28 days after the second AZD1222 dose. The V call is TRBV30, the J call TRBJ1-5, with D possibly being TRBD1 (6 bases). The CDR3 region is CAWSRGGLDSGQPQHF. The CDR3 nucleotides are TGTGCCTGGAGTCGAGGGGGACTAGATAGCGGGCAGCCCCAGCATTTT. Full variable domain (remainder filled in from reference TRBV30 and TRBJ1-5): SQTIHQWPATLVQPVGSPLSLECTVEGTSNPNLYWYRQAAGRGLQLLFYSVGIGQISSEVPQNLSASRPQDRQFILSSKKLLLSDSGFYLCAWSRGGLDSGQPQHFGDGTRLSIL.